This record concerns one TCR beta chain sequence. The antigen is unknown. This specimen belongs to a study of radiotherapy plus CTLA-4 blockade in lung cancer. Broader study findings: Tumor-origin TCR clones grew in blood after radiotherapy plus ipilimumab.

Produced via immunoSEQ multiplex PCR; TCRdb's table is partial and in-frame only. The sample lists tens of thousands of clones, approximately 91% occurring once. CDR3 length: 15 residues. Germline CDR1 is MNHNS and CDR2 is SASEGT. Germline trimming cut 3 bases from V and 4 bases from J; bases unmatched to any gene: 3. The sample in question was peripheral blood, obtained from a patient treated with radiotherapy plus ipilimumab. The J gene is TRBJ2-1, the V gene TRBV6-1; 10 bases agree with TRBD2. The sequence was collected from a human donor with non-small cell lung cancer whose response to radiotherapy plus ipilimumab could not be evaluated. The CDR3 nucleotides are TGTGCCAGCAGTGATGAAGCGGGAGGGTACAATGAGCAGTTCTTC. Translating gives CASSDEAGGYNEQFF.